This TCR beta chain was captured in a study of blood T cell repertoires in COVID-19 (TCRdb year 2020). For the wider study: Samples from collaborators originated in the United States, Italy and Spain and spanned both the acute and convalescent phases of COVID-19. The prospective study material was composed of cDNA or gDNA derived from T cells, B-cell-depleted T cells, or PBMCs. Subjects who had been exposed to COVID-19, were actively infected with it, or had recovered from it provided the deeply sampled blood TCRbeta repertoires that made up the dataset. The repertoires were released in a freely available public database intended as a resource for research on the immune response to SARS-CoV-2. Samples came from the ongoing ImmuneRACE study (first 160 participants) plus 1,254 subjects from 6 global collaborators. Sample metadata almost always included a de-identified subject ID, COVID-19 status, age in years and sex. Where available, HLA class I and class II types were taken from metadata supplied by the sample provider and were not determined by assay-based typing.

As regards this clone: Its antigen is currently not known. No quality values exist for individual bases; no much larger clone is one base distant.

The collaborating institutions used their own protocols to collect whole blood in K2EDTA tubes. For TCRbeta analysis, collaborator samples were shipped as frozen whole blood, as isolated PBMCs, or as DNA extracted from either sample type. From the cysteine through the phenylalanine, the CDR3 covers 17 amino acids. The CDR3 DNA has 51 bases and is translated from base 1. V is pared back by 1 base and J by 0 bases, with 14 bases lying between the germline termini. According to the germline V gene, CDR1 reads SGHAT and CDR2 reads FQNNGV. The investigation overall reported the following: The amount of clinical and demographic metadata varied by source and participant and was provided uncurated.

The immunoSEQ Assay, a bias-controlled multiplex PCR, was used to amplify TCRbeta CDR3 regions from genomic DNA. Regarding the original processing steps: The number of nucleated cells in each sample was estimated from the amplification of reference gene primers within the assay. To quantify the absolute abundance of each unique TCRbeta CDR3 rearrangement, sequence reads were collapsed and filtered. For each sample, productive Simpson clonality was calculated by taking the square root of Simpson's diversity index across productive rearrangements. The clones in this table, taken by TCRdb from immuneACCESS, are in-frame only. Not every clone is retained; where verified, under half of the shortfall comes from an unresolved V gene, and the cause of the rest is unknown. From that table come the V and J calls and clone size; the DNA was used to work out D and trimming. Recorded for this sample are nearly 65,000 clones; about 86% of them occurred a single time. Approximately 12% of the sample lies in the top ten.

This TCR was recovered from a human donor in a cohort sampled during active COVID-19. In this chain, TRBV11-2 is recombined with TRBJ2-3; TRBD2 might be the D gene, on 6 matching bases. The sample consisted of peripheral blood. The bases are TGTGCCAGCAGCTTAGCCCCCCCCGGGACTAGCACAGATACGCAGTATTTT. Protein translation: CASSLAPPGTSTDTQYF. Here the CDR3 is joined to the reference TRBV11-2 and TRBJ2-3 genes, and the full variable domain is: EAGVAQSPRYKIIEKRQSVAFWCNPISGHATLYWYQQILGQGPKLLIQFQNNGVVDDSQLPKDRFSAERLKGVDSTLKIQPAKLEDSAVYLCASSLAPPGTSTDTQYFGPGTRLTVL.